This TCR beta chain was recovered during a study of cytomegalovirus exposure and HLA in healthy donors. The germline V gene encodes CDR1 ENHRY and CDR2 SYGVKD. The CDR3 loop spans 15 amino acids. The V and J ends lost 4 bases and 5 bases, in that order; junction bases with no gene match: 9. With regard to this clone: Antigen unknown.

Study results and caveats: More than 15,000 TCR beta sequences were associated with HLA alleles at 0.05 false discovery rate in a later analysis. One variant, a missense change in DCLRE1C, was linked in a later analysis to TCR beta V- and J-gene trimming. In a later analysis, across HLA loci, associated TCR counts were highest for DRB1, lowest for HLA-C.

PCR primers comprised 60 Vbeta and 13 Jbeta primers. Produced via immunoSEQ multiplex PCR; TCRdb's table is partial and in-frame only. The table has roughly 90,000 clones, about 73% seen once; the top ten hold roughly 4.5%. This clonotype was obtained from a woman aged 35 to 49 in good health and CMV-seropositive. This chain links TRBV10-3 with TRBJ2-5, with 8 bases that match TRBD2. The sample taken for sequencing was PBMCs. CDR3 bases: TGTGCCATCAGTGCCTTCGGGACTAGTGACGAGACCCAGTACTTC. Translation gives CAISAFGTSDETQYF.